This T cell receptor beta chain comes out of a study of T cell repertoires in aging, cancer and after chemotherapy. As for the study in general: Donors were grouped into six age bands spanning 30 or younger through 70 or older. Patients with glioblastoma brain tumors were sampled before and after temozolomide-based therapy.

CDR1 MNHEY and CDR2 SVGAGI come from the germline V gene. V was clipped by 4 bases and J by 7 bases, with 14 bases between them. This CDR3 is 14 amino acids long. TRB rearrangements spanning V, D and J were amplified using mixed TRB-A/B primers. One entry per CDR3 protein results from TCRdb running MiXCR on the multiplex PCR reads. The sample records 1,500 or so distinct CDR3 sequences, around 40% being singletons. Peripheral blood genomic DNA, not sorted cells or RNA, was the template. V is TRBV6-5 and J is TRBJ1-5; tentative D call: TRBD1 (6 bases). This clonotype originated in a human donor with a solid tumor. The sequencing sample was made of blood. The CDR3 is CASSFLGGGQPQHF. The DNA of the CDR3 is TGTGCCAGCAGTTTCCTAGGGGGAGGGCAGCCCCAGCATTTT.